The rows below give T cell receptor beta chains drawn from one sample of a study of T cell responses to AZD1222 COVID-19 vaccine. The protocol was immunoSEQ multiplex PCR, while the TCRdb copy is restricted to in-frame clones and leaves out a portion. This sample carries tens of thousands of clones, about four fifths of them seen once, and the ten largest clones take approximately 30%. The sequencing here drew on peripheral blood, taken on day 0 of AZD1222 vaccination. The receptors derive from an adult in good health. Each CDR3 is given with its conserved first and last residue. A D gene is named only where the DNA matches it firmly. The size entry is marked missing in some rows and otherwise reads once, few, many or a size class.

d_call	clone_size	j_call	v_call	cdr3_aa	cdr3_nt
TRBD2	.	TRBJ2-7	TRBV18	CASSPPTGTTRGEQYF	TGTGCCAGCTCACCACCGACCGGGACTACTCGTGGCGAGCAGTACTTC
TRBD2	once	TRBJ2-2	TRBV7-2	CASSLVILAGGGELFF	TGTGCCAGCAGCTTAGTAATTCTAGCGGGCGGCGGGGAGCTGTTTTTT
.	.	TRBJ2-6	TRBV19	CASSISEARANVLTF	TGTGCCAGTAGTATCTCGGAGGCCCGGGCCAACGTCCTGACTTTC
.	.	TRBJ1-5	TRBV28	CASRSPTSNQPQHF	TGTGCCAGCAGAAGTCCTACTAGCAATCAGCCCCAGCATTTT
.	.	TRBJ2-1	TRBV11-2	CASTTGSNSYNEQFF	TGTGCCAGCACCACCGGGAGTAACTCCTACAATGAGCAGTTCTTC
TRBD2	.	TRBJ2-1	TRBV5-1	CASSLEPLTSGAGGEQFF	TGCGCCAGCAGCTTGGAGCCCCTAACTAGCGGGGCAGGTGGTGAGCAGTTCTTC
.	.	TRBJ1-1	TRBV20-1	CSASLGGNTEAFF	TGCAGTGCTAGTCTGGGGGGAAACACTGAAGCTTTCTTT
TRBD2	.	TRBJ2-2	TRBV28	CASRTAWTSGRTGELFF	TGTGCCAGCAGAACGGCGTGGACTAGCGGGAGAACCGGGGAGCTGTTTTTT
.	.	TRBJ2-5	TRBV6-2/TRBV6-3	CASSRTRGGYLTQYF	TGTGCCAGCAGTAGGACTAGAGGGGGGTATTTGACCCAGTACTTC
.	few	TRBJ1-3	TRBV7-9	CASREESSGNTIYF	TGTGCCAGCAGGGAGGAATCCTCTGGAAACACCATATATTTT
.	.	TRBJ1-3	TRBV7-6	CASISGTPRNTIYF	TGTGCCAGCATATCCGGGACCCCCAGAAACACCATATATTTT
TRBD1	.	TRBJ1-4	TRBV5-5	CASTGASTNEKLFF	TGTGCCTCCACAGGGGCCTCAACTAATGAAAAACTGTTTTTT
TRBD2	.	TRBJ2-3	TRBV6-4	CASSETSGTDTQYF	TGTGCCAGCAGTGAGACTAGCGGCACAGATACGCAGTATTTT
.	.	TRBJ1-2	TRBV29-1	CSVGLGPIVYGYTF	TGCAGCGTCGGGTTGGGACCTATAGTCTATGGCTACACCTTC
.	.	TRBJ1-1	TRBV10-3	CAISVGEYTEAFF	TGTGCCATCAGTGTTGGCGAGTACACTGAAGCTTTCTTT
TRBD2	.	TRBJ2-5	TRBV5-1	CASSPGLAPKETQYF	TGCGCCAGCAGCCCGGGACTAGCGCCTAAAGAGACCCAGTACTTC